These 17 T cell receptor beta chains were all obtained from the same sample, sequenced in a study of T cells in Graves' hyperthyroidism and ophthalmopathy. It was RNA transcripts that yielded the amplified TCR beta CDR3 regions. The HTBI set primed first-round TCR CDR3 RT-PCR. A single record per CDR3 protein comes from TCRdb applying MiXCR to the multiplex PCR reads. Here the sample spans some 510,000 distinct CDR3 sequences, about 20% being singletons. Sequencing input: blood. These receptors were collected from a man aged 18 to 30 with Graves' hyperthyroidism.

This clonotype was observed a few times. The rearrangement uses TRBV11-3 and TRBJ2-2; a possible D gene is TRBD1 (7 bases). Trimming took off 5 bases at V and 5 bases at J, with 15 bases between the two ends. Germline-derived CDR1 and CDR2 are SGHNT and YENEEA. This CDR3 has 15 residues. Here the CDR3 reads CASSAGQFETGELFF. CDR3 bases: TGTGCCAGCAGCGCGGGACAGTTTGAAACCGGGGAGCTGTTTTTT.

This clonotype has ten or more counts. The chain employs TRBV2 and TRBJ1-1; D gene unclear. The CDR3 covers 13 residues. Between the trimmed V and J ends, which lost 7 bases and 3 bases, there was a span of 12 bases. Germline V gene sequence: CDR1 SNHLY, CDR2 FYNNEI. The chain's CDR3 is CASKPRWDTEAFF. The CDR3 DNA sequence: TGTGCCAGCAAACCTCGATGGGACACTGAAGCTTTCTTT.

The chain uses TRBV5-1 and TRBJ1-2, with D perhaps matching TRBD1 (5 bases). Trimming took off 0 bases at V and 4 bases at J, with 19 bases between the two ends. The CDR3 is made up of 17 amino acids. Germline V gene data show CDR1 as SGHRS and CDR2 as YFSETQ. The CDR3 DNA reads TGCGCCAGCAGCTTGGGTGGCGACAGACTATCCACCTATGGCTACACCTTC. As protein: CASSLGGDRLSTYGYTF.

This clonotype occurred many times. The chain uses TRBV28 and TRBJ1-5; 8 bases are shared with TRBD1. CDR3 length: 14 amino acids. After removal of 6 bases from V and 7 bases from J, the junction contained 8 bases not matched to a gene. Germline CDR1 reads MDHEN; CDR2 reads SYDVKM. The CDR3 coding sequence is TGTGCCAGCAGAACGACAGGGGCTACGCAGCCCCAGCATTTT. Amino acid sequence: CASRTTGATQPQHF.

Written as DNA, the CDR3 is TGTGCCACCAGCGGCGGACAGGGGTACAACACCGGGGAGCTGTTTTTT. Translation gives CATSGGQGYNTGELFF. The chain is built from TRBV15 and TRBJ2-2; 9 nucleotides align to TRBD1. From germline, CDR1 is LNHNV and CDR2 YYDKDF (reference sequence). This CDR3 has 16 residues. Losses at the gene ends were 5 bases for V and 2 bases for J; bases not matched to a gene: 6.

The chain is built from TRBV12-3 or TRBV12-4 and TRBJ2-7; D may be TRBD1 (5 bases). V was pared by 1 base and J by 2 bases, with 18 bases between. This CDR3 contains 17 residues. This CDR3 is CASSLDPSGRQTYEQYF. The DNA of the CDR3 is TGTGCCAGCAGTTTAGATCCTTCGGGTCGACAGACCTACGAGCAGTACTTC.

The chain carries TRBV20-1 and TRBJ2-5; 11 bases match TRBD2. This CDR3 is built from 16 residues. Losses at the gene ends were 6 bases for V and 5 bases for J; bases not matched to a gene: 14. Germline CDR1 DFQATT, CDR2 SNEGSKA (reference sequence). The CDR3 loop is CSAKSGSGGAFETQYF. The CDR3 DNA reads TGCAGTGCGAAGTCTGGTAGCGGGGGGGCCTTTGAGACCCAGTACTTC.

CDR3 sequence reads: CASINPDTIYF. DNA of the CDR3: TGTGCCAGCATAAACCCGGACACCATATATTTT. V is TRBV6-1 and J is TRBJ1-3; D is uncertain. V was trimmed by 7 bases and J by 8 bases, leaving 9 bases between them. Germline CDR1 reads MNHNS; CDR2 reads SASEGT. The CDR3 has 11 amino acids.

Details on this clonotype: A clone one base away is much larger, so this may be a read error. CDR3 residues: CSSKGTVGSEAFF. The DNA for the CDR3 is TGCTCCAGCAAAGGGACAGTGGGCTCTGAAGCTTTCTTT. V usage is TRBV5-1 and J usage is TRBJ1-1, with 7 bases lining up with TRBD1. Germline V gene sequence: CDR1 SGHRS, CDR2 YFSETQ. The CDR3 is made up of 13 amino acids.

The rearrangement uses TRBV30 and TRBJ2-7; D not certain. The CDR3 consists of 14 residues. Germline CDR1 reads GTSNPN; CDR2 reads SVGIG (reference sequence). V gave up 2 bases and J gave up 6 bases, with 17 bases separating them. Written as DNA, the CDR3 is TGTGCCTGGAGTAAAGGGATCCTGGTCTGCGAGCAGTACTTC. This translates into CAWSKGILVCEQYF.

There are many counts of this clonotype. At one end, the junction sequence differs from germline, possibly due to a read error. The chain couples TRBV6-2 or TRBV6-3 to TRBJ2-5; no firm D call. Per germline, CDR1 MNHEY and CDR2 SVGEGT. CDR3 size: 11 residues. The CDR3 region has the DNA TGTGCCAGCGGTTACTGGGAGACCCAGTACTTC. Encoded protein: CASGYWETQYF.

This clonotype was recorded many times. The V and J genes are TRBV15 and TRBJ2-2; 9 nucleotides agree with TRBD1. Trimming cost V 3 bases and J 6 bases; bases outside gene matches: 5. Germline loops: CDR1 LNHNV, CDR2 YYDKDF (reference sequence). The CDR3 sequence is 15 residues long. This chain's CDR3 is CATSSDRGRAGELFF. As DNA, the CDR3 is TGTGCCACCAGCAGTGACAGGGGGAGGGCCGGGGAGCTGTTTTTT.

This clonotype was seen a few times. CDR3 loop: CASSIGESYEQYF. CDR3 nucleotides: TGTGCCAGTAGTATAGGGGAGTCCTACGAGCAGTACTTC. The J gene is TRBJ2-7, the V gene TRBV19; maybe TRBD2 (5 bases). The CDR3 has 13 residues. Germline V gene sequence: CDR1 LNHDA, CDR2 SQIVND (reference sequence). V was cut by 1 base and J by 1 base, with 5 bases left in between.

The V and J genes are TRBV20-1 and TRBJ1-5; 8 nucleotides line up with TRBD1. The germline V gene encodes CDR1 DFQATT and CDR2 SNEGSKA (reference sequence). The J segment lost 1 base and the V segment lost 3 bases, leaving 5 bases of the junction unmatched. This CDR3 is built from 15 residues. The CDR3 spells CSASLDRGSNQPQHF. In DNA form, the CDR3 reads TGCAGTGCTAGCCTTGACAGGGGAAGCAATCAGCCCCAGCATTTT.

This clonotype appeared many times. The V gene is TRBV29-1, the J gene TRBJ1-2; TRBD1 matches at 7 bases. V gave up 5 bases and J gave up 5 bases; unmatched junction bases: 8. Germline CDR1 and CDR2: SQVTM and ANQGSEA. The length of the CDR3 is 13 residues. The CDR3, as DNA: TGCAGCGTTAGAGGAAACAGGGGATATGGCTACACCTTC. It yields the protein CSVRGNRGYGYTF.

The CDR3 here is CASSLALAGIHGYTF. The CDR3 DNA follows: TGTGCCAGCAGCTTAGCGTTGGCAGGGATTCATGGCTACACCTTC. This chain joins TRBV28 and TRBJ1-2; D perhaps matches TRBD1 (5 bases). The CDR3 sequence is 15 residues long. From germline, CDR1 is MDHEN and CDR2 SYDVKM. The germline V and J ends were trimmed by 6 bases and 6 bases, with 20 bases remaining between them.

This chain connects TRBV6-1 to TRBJ1-6; TRBD1 aligns across 7 bases. The CDR3 length is 16 residues. Germline CDR1 reads MNHNS; CDR2 reads SASEGT. Trimming cost V 3 bases and J 3 bases; bases outside gene matches: 5. The CDR3 region has the DNA TGTGCCAGCAGTGATGCAGACAGGGTCTATAATTCACCCCTCCACTTT. Translated, it gives CASSDADRVYNSPLHF.